This T cell receptor beta chain was recovered during a study of blood T cell repertoires in COVID-19 (dated by TCRdb to the early 2020s). Regarding the research as a whole: Samples covering the acute and convalescent phases of COVID-19 were provided by collaborators in the United States, Italy and Spain. Deeply sampled blood TCRbeta repertoires from subjects exposed to, actively infected with, or recovered from COVID-19 were included in the dataset. Sample metadata almost always included a de-identified subject ID, COVID-19 status, age in years and sex. The prospective study material was composed of cDNA or gDNA derived from T cells, B-cell-depleted T cells, or PBMCs. Where available, HLA class I and class II types were obtained from metadata supplied by the sample provider rather than from assay-based typing. The samples were drawn from two sources: the first 160 participants of the ongoing ImmuneRACE study, and 1,000 to 1,500 subjects contributed by 6 global collaborators. The repertoires were released in a freely available public database meant as a resource for research on the immune response to SARS-CoV-2.

Notes on this clone: The antigen it binds to is not known. The input lacks base qualities; no much larger clone sits a single base away.

Broad study findings and their caveats: The quantity of clinical and demographic metadata differed by source and by participant and was supplied without curation.

V and J are trimmed by 0 bases and 6 bases, and the gene matches miss 2 bases of the junction. Counted from cysteine to phenylalanine, this CDR3 has 13 amino acids. Only CDR3 DNA is held: 39 bases, read in frame from base 1. Per the germline V gene, LGHNA is the CDR1 and YNFKEQ is the CDR2. In the prospective study, participants were about 18 to 100 years old, resided in 24 geographic areas of the United States, and were enrolled through a virtual design. Cohort assignment in the prospective study relied on participant-reported clinical history from a screening survey and a study questionnaire. ImmuneRACE Cohort 3 recovered participants were defined by two consecutive negative NP/OP PCR tests, healthcare professional clearance, or symptom resolution. Mobile phlebotomists in the prospective study collected whole blood, serum and a nasopharyngeal or oropharyngeal swab from every participant. Over an approximately two-month period, participants in the prospective study had the option of providing additional blood draws and questionnaires. Before DNA extraction, blood samples from the prospective study were shipped at room temperature or frozen.

TCRbeta CDR3 regions were amplified from genomic DNA by means of the immunoSEQ Assay, a bias-controlled multiplex PCR. The paper's data handling went like this. Nucleated cell counts per sample were estimated from amplification of reference gene primers within the assay. Sequence reads were collapsed and filtered to measure the absolute abundance of every unique TCRbeta CDR3 rearrangement. For each sample, productive Simpson clonality was calculated by taking the square root of Simpson's diversity index across productive rearrangements. This immuneACCESS table, as held by TCRdb, lists in-frame sequences with V and J called but not all clones. Of the missing ones, under half trace to an unresolved V gene in checked studies; the others have no known cause. V and J calls and clone size are those listed in that table; D and trimming were worked out from the DNA. The sample profile shows 200,000 to 250,000 clones; approximately 80% of them were found once. Of the sample, 1.8% falls within the top ten clones.

The V and J segments used are TRBV4-2 and TRBJ2-7, and TRBD2 aligns with 7 junction nucleotides. The sequenced sample consisted of PBMCs or T cells enriched from blood (not recorded which). This TCR came from a man between 60 and 70 years old who had recovered from COVID-19. The bases are TGTGCCAGCAGCCAAGAGTCGGGGGGCGAGCAGTACTTC. This encodes CASSQESGGEQYF.